This T cell receptor beta chain is drawn from a study of shared clonotypes between healthy human individuals. Germline CDR1 reads KGHSH; CDR2 reads LQKENI. Between the trimmed V and J ends, which lost 4 bases and 2 bases, there was a span of 8 bases. CDR3 length equals 14 residues. Profiled with immunoSEQ multiplex PCR; TCRdb holds only in-frame clones, not every one. The repertoire holds some 2.4 million clones, with roughly 93% as singletons. The V gene is TRBV18, the J gene TRBJ2-2; D is perhaps TRBD1 (5 bases). This receptor was identified in a man aged 18 to 29 in good health. Some clones in this sample may be carry-over from other donors' samples. The sample comprised naive CD4+ T cells from PBMCs. As to subset: CD45RA+ positively selected. The chain's CDR3 is CASSRWGNTGELFF. The CDR3 DNA is TGTGCCAGCTCACGTTGGGGCAACACCGGGGAGCTGTTTTTT.